The rows below give T cell receptor beta chains drawn from one sample of a study of OX40 agonist ivuxolimab in advanced cancers. This table comes from immunoSEQ multiplex PCR, and its TCRdb copy is limited to in-frame clones, with some not included. The sample contains 49,000 or so clones, about 83% of which appear only once. The sequencing used CD4+ or CD8+ T cells sorted from blood, collected in a trial of the OX40 agonist ivuxolimab. The origin of the receptors is an adult with an advanced solid tumor such as melanoma, head and neck, liver or kidney cancer. The CDR3 runs from the conserved cysteine through the conserved F or W. Each record gives: J gene, D gene, CDR3 length, clone size, V gene, CDR3 protein, CDR3 DNA. D genes are given only for firm matches. Some rows mark clone size as missing; the rest say once, few, many or name a class of expanded clone.

TRBJ1-2 | . | 11 | . | TRBV29-1 | CSVATVYGYTF | TGCAGCGTTGCGACAGTATATGGCTACACCTTC
TRBJ2-2 | . | 13 | . | TRBV6-5 | CASEARNTGELFF | TGTGCCAGCGAGGCGAGAAACACCGGGGAGCTGTTTTTT
TRBJ1-5 | . | 15 | . | TRBV2 | CASNIQGVRNQPQHF | TGTGCCAGCAACATCCAGGGAGTACGGAATCAGCCCCAGCATTTT
TRBJ2-1 | TRBD2 | 14 | . | TRBV25-1 | CASSDSGSLDEQFF | TGTGCCAGCAGTGATAGCGGGAGTTTAGATGAGCAGTTCTTC
TRBJ2-3 | TRBD2 | 19 | . | TRBV2 | CASSEAGTSGRAETDTQYF | TGTGCCAGCAGTGAAGCCGGGACTAGCGGGAGGGCCGAGACAGATACGCAGTATTTT
TRBJ1-4 | TRBD1 | 13 | . | TRBV2 | CANPDRGDEKLFF | TGTGCCAACCCGGACAGGGGCGATGAAAAACTGTTTTTT
TRBJ1-3 | TRBD1 | 15 | . | TRBV6-5 | CASSLQGQSGNTIYF | TGTGCCAGCAGCCTTCAGGGACAGTCTGGAAACACCATATATTTT
TRBJ2-1 | TRBD2 | 15 | . | TRBV29-1 | CSVEGTSVPYNEQFF | TGCAGCGTTGAGGGTACTAGCGTCCCCTACAATGAGCAGTTCTTC
TRBJ1-2 | . | 15 | . | TRBV28 | CASASQGHSSGGYTF | TGTGCCAGCGCTTCTCAGGGCCACTCTTCCGGTGGCTACACCTTC
TRBJ1-3 | . | 18 | . | TRBV9 | CASSPLRGRQVAGNTIYF | TGTGCCAGCAGCCCTCTACGAGGACGCCAGGTCGCTGGAAACACCATATATTTT
TRBJ2-1 | TRBD1 | 17 | . | TRBV19 | CASRTLPGQGVGNEQFF | TGTGCCAGTAGAACCCTCCCGGGACAGGGGGTTGGCAATGAGCAGTTCTTC
TRBJ2-1 | TRBD2 | 14 | . | TRBV7-9 | CASSRLAGVGEQFF | TGTGCCAGCAGCAGACTAGCGGGAGTGGGTGAGCAGTTCTTC
TRBJ2-7 | TRBD1 | 15 | . | TRBV7-8 | CASSLRTGGFYEQYF | TGTGCCAGCAGCTTGCGGACAGGGGGCTTCTACGAGCAGTACTTC
TRBJ1-5 | . | 14 | few | TRBV19 | CASTDRRADQPQHF | TGTGCCAGTACCGATCGGAGGGCCGATCAGCCCCAGCATTTT
TRBJ1-1 | . | 13 | . | TRBV10-2 | CASSEPVRTEAFF | TGCGCCAGCAGTGAGCCGGTGCGGACTGAAGCTTTCTTT
TRBJ2-7 | . | 14 | . | TRBV28 | CASSLSLGRGEQYF | TGTGCCAGCAGTTTAAGCCTGGGACGGGGGGAGCAGTACTTC
TRBJ2-5 | TRBD2 | 13 | . | TRBV5-1 | CASRASGQETQYF | TGCGCCAGCAGGGCTAGCGGGCAAGAGACCCAGTACTTC